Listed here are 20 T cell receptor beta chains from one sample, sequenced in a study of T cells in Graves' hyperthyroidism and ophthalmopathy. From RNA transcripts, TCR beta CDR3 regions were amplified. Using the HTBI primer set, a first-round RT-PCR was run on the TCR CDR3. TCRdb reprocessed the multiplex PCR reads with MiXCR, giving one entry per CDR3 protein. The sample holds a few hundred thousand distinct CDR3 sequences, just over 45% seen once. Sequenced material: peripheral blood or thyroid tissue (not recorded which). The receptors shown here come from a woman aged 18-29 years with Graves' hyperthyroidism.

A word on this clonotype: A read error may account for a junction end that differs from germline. The CDR3 DNA reads as TGCAGTGCTAGCCCCCTCACTAGCGGGAGGGCCCAAAAGACCCAGTACTTC. It translates to CSASPLTSGRAQKTQYF. V is TRBV20-1 and J is TRBJ2-5; TRBD2 agrees at 13 bases. Per germline, CDR1 DFQATT and CDR2 SNEGSKA (reference sequence). This CDR3 has 17 residues.

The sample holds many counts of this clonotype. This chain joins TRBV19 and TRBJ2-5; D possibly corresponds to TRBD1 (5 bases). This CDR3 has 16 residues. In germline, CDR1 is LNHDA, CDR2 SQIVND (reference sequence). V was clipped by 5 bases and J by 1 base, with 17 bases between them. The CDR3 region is CASSVGSTVTQETQYF. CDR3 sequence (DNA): TGTGCCAGTAGTGTCGGGTCGACAGTAACCCAAGAGACCCAGTACTTC.

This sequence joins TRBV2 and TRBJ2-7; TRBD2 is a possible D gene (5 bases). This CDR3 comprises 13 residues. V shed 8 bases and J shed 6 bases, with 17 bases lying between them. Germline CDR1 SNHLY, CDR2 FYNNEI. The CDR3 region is CASVERGRSEQYF. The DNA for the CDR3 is TGTGCCAGCGTTGAAAGAGGGAGATCCGAGCAGTACTTC.

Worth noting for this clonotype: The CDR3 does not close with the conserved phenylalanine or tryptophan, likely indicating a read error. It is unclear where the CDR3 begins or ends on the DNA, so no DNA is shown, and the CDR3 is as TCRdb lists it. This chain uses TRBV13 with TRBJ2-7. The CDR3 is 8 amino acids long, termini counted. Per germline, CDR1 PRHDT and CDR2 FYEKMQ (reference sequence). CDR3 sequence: CASSKGWR.

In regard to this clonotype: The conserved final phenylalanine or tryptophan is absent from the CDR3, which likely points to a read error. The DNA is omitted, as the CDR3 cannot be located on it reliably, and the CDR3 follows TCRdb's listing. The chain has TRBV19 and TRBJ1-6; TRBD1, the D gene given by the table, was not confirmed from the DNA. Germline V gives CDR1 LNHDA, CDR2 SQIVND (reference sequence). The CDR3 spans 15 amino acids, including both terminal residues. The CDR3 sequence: CASRTGTGSNSPFHL.

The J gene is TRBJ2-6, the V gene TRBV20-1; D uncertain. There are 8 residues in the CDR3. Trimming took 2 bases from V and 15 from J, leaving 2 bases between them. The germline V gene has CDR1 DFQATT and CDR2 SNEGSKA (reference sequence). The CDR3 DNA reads TGCAGTGCTAGATCCCTGACTTTC. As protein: CSARSLTF.

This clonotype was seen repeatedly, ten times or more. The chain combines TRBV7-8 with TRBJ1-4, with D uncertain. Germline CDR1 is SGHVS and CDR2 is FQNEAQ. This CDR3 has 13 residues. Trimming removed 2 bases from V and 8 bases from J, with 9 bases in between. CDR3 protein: CASSLYLGEKLFF. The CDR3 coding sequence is TGTGCCAGCAGCTTATATTTAGGGGAAAAACTGTTTTTT.

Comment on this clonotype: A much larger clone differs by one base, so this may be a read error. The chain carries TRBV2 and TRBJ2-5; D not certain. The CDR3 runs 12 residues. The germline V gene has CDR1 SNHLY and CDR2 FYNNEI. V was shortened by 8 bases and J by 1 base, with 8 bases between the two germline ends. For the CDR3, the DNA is TGTGCCAGCGCCGGCTCCCAAGAGACCCAGTACTTC. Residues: CASAGSQETQYF.

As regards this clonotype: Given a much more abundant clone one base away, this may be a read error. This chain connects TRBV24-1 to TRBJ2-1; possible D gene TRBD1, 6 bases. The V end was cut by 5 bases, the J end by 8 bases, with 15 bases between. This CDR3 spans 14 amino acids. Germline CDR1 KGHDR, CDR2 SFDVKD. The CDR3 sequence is CATSGYGTRDEQFF. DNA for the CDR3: TGTGCCACCAGTGGGTATGGGACACGAGATGAGCAGTTCTTC.

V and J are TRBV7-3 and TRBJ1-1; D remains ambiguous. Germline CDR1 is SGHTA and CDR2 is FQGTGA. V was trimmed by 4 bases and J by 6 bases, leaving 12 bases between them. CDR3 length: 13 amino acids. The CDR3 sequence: CASSSGREAEAFF. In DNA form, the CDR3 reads TGTGCCAGCAGCTCAGGACGGGAGGCTGAAGCTTTCTTT. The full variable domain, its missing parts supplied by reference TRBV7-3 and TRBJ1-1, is GAGVSQTPSNKVTEKGKYVELRCDPISGHTALYWYRQSLGQGPEFLIYFQGTGAADDSGLPNDRFFAVRPEGSVSTLKIQRTERGDSAVYLCASSSGREAEAFFGQGTRLTVV.

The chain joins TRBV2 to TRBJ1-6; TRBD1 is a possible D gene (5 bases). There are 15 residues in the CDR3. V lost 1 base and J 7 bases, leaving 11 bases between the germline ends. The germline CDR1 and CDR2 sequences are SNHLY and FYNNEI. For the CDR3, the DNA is TGTGCCAGCAGTGAAGTGGGGACCGTCAATTCACCCCTCCACTTT. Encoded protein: CASSEVGTVNSPLHF.

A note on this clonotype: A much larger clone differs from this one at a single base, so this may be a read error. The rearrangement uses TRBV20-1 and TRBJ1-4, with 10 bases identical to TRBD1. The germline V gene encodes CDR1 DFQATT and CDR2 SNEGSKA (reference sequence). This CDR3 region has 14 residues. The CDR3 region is CSATDRGRLEKLVF. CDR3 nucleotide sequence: TGCAGTGCTACTGACAGGGGGCGTCTCGAAAAACTGGTTTTT.

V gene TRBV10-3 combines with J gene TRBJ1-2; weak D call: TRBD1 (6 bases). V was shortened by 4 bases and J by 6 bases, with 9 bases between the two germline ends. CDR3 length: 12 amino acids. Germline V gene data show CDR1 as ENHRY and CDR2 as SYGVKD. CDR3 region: CAISANRDGYTF. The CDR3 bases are TGTGCCATCAGTGCTAACAGGGATGGCTACACCTTC.

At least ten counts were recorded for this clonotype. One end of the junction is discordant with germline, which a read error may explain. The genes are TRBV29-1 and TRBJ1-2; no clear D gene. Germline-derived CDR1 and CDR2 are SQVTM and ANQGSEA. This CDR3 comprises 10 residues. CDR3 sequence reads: CSVEDPRGGF. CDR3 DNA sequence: TGCAGCGTTGAAGACCCACGGGGAGGCTTC.

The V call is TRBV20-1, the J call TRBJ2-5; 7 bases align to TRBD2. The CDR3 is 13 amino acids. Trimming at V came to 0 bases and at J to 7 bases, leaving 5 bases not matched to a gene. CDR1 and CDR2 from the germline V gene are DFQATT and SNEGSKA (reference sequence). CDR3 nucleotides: TGCAGTGCTAGAGATCGAAGCGGGGTGACCCAGTACTTC. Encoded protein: CSARDRSGVTQYF.

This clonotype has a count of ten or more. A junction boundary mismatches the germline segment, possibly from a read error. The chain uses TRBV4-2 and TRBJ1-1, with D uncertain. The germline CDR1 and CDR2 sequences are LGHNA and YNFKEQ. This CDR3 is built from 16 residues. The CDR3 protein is CASSQALGGGSTEAFF. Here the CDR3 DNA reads TGCGCCAGCAGCCAAGCCTTGGGTGGAGGGAGCACTGAAGCTTTCTTT.

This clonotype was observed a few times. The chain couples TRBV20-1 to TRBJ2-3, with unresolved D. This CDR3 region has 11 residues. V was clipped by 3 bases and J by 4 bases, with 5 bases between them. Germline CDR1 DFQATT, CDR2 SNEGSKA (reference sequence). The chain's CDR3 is CSARKADTQYF. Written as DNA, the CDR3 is TGCAGTGCTAGGAAAGCAGATACGCAGTATTTT.

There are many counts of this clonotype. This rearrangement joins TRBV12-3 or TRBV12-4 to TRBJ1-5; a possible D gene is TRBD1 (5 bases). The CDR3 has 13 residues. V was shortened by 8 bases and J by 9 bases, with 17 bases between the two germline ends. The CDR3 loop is CASGLQGFAPQHF. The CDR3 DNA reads TGTGCCAGCGGACTGCAGGGTTTTGCGCCCCAGCATTTT.

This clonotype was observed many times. The CDR3 reads CASSTDRGRIQPQHF. In DNA form, the CDR3 reads TGTGCCAGCAGTACGGACAGGGGGCGCATTCAGCCCCAGCATTTT. The chain is built from TRBV6-5 and TRBJ1-5, with TRBD1 matching 11 bases. After removal of 5 bases from V and 6 bases from J, the junction contained 6 bases not matched to a gene. CDR1 MNHEY and CDR2 SVGAGI come from the germline V gene. The CDR3 totals 15 residues.

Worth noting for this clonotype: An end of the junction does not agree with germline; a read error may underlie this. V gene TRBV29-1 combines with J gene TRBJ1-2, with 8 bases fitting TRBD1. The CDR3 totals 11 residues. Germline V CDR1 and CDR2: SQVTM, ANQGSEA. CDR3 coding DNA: TGCAGCTTTGACAGGGGCTATGGCTACACCTTC. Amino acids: CSFDRGYGYTF.